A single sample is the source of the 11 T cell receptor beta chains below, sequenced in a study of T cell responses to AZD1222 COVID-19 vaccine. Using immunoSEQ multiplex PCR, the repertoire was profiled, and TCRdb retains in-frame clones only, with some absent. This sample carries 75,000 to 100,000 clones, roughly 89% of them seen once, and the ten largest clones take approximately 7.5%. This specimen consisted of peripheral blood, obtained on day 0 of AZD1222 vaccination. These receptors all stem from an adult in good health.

The CDR3 coding sequence is TGTGCCTGGAGTCCCCGGACCCGATTGAGCTCCTACAATGAGCAGTTCTTC. Its translation is CAWSPRTRLSSYNEQFF. The chain recombines TRBV30 with TRBJ2-1; D unclear. V was shortened by 2 bases and J by 0 bases, with 17 bases between the two germline ends. Germline values: CDR1 GTSNPN, CDR2 SVGIG (reference sequence). The CDR3 is 17 residues long.

The CDR3 nucleotides are TGTGCCAGCAGCAGAGGGGGCCCCTACGAGCAGTACTTC. Translation gives CASSRGGPYEQYF. The chain recombines TRBV14 with TRBJ2-7, with 7 nucleotides matching TRBD1. The V segment lost 5 bases and the J segment 2 bases; nucleotides outside the gene matches: 3. This CDR3 is built from 13 residues. Looked up from germline, CDR1 is SGHDN and CDR2 is FVKESK.

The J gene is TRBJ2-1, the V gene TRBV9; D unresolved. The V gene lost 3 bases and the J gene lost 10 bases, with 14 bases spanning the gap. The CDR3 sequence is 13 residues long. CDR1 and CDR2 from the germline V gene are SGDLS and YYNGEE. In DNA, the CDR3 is TGTGCCAGCAGCGCTGCTCTGAGGACCGAGCAGTTCTTC. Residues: CASSAALRTEQFF.

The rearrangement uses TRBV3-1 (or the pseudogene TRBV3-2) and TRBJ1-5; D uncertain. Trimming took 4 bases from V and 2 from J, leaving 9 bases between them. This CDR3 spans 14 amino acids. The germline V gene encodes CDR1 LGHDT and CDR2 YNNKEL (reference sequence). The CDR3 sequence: CASSRSGGNQPQHF. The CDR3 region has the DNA TGTGCCAGCAGCCGAAGTGGGGGCAATCAGCCCCAGCATTTT.

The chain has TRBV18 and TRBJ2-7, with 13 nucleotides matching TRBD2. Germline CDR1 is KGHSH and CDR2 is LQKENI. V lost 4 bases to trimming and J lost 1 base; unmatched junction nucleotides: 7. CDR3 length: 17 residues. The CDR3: CASSLGLAGMSSYEQYF. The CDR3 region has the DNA TGTGCCAGCTCACTGGGACTAGCGGGAATGAGTTCCTACGAGCAGTACTTC.

CDR3 loop: CATKLQARAGNTIYF. The CDR3 DNA is TGTGCCACCAAGCTCCAGGCTAGGGCTGGAAACACCATATATTTT. The rearrangement links TRBV7-2 to TRBJ1-3; D gene unclear. The CDR3 is 15 residues long. V was clipped by 10 bases and J by 2 bases, with 18 bases between them. Looked up from germline, CDR1 is SGHTA and CDR2 is FQGNSA.

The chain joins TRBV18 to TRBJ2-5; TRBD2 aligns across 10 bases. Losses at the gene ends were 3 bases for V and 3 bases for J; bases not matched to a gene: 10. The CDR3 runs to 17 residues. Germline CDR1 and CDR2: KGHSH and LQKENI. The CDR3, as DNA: TGTGCCAGCTCACCCAAAAGAGCGGGGGGGTTCGAAGAGACCCAGTACTTC. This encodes CASSPKRAGGFEETQYF. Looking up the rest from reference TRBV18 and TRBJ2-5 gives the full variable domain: NAGVMQNPRHLVRRRGQEARLRCSPMKGHSHVYWYRQLPEEGLKFMVYLQKENIIDESGMPKERFSAEFPKEGPSILRIQQVVRGDSAAYFCASSPKRAGGFEETQYFGPGTRLLVL.

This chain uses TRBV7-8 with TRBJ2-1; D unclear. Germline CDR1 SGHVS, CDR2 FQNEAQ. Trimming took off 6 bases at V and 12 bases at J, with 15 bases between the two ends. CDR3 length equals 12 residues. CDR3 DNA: TGTGCCAGCAGTTTGGACGTAGCCAGGCAGTTCTTC. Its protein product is CASSLDVARQFF.

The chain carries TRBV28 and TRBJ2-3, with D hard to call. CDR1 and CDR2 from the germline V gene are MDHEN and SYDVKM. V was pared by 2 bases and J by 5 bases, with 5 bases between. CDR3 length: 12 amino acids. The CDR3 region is CASSLLRDTQYF. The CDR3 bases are TGTGCCAGCAGTTTACTACGAGATACGCAGTATTTT.

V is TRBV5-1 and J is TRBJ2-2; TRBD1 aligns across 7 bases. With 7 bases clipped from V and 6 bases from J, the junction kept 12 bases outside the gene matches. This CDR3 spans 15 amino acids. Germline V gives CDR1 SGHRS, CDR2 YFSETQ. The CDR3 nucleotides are TGCGCCAGCCGGATTGGATGGCAGGGGGCCGGGGAGCTGTTTTTT. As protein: CASRIGWQGAGELFF.

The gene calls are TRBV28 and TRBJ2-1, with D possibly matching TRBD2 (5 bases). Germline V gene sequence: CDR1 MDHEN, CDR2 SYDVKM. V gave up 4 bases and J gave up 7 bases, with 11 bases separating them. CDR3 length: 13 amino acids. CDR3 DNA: TGTGCCAGCAGTTCCGGACTTCGTAATGAGCAGTTCTTC. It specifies CASSSGLRNEQFF.